The next 21 T cell receptor beta chains were all read from a single sample in a study of T-cell memory formation after mild COVID-19. TCRdb recomputed calls from the 5' RACE reads with MiXCR, one row per CDR3 protein. The data contain 350,000 to 500,000 distinct CDR3 sequences, more than 20% of them singletons. Sequences were obtained from PBMCs or a T cell subset sorted from them (not recorded which). These receptors originate from an adult woman who had mild COVID-19 (a few samples of this study predate the infection). Cell type and time point are not known.

This chain links TRBV5-1 with TRBJ2-1; 8 bases line up with TRBD2. The germline gives CDR1 SGHRS, CDR2 YFSETQ. The CDR3 runs 17 residues. V gave up 4 bases and J gave up 4 bases; unmatched junction bases: 13. The CDR3 is CASSRWEAGGRYNEQFF. The CDR3 region has the DNA TGCGCCAGCAGCCGCTGGGAGGCGGGGGGTAGGTACAATGAGCAGTTCTTC. Full variable domain (rest looked up from reference TRBV5-1 and TRBJ2-1): KAGVTQTPRYLIKTRGQQVTLSCSPISGHRSVSWYQQTPGQGLQFLFEYFSETQRNKGNFPGRFSGRQFSNSRSEMNVSTLELGDSALYLCASSRWEAGGRYNEQFFGPGTRLTVL.

V and J are TRBV7-9 and TRBJ1-2; 9 bases are a match to TRBD1. CDR1 SEHNR and CDR2 FQNEAQ come from the germline V gene (reference sequence). The CDR3 is made up of 14 amino acids. The trim removed 5 bases at V and 9 bases at J, leaving 10 bases unmatched. The CDR3 region is CASSPSGQGIRYTF. CDR3 bases: TGTGCCAGCAGCCCTTCGGGACAGGGAATTCGCTACACCTTC.

This chain uses TRBV7-6 with TRBJ2-1, with D maybe TRBD1 (5 bases). The CDR3 runs 15 residues. Germline CDR1 SGHVS, CDR2 FNYEAQ. V was trimmed by 4 bases and J by 0 bases, leaving 10 bases between them. Here the CDR3 DNA reads TGTGCCAGCAGCTCTGGACACGGCTCCTACAATGAGCAGTTCTTC. This encodes CASSSGHGSYNEQFF.

In its sample, this clonotype was seen a few times. The V gene is TRBV9, the J gene TRBJ1-2; TRBD1 is a possible D gene (6 bases). The CDR3 totals 15 residues. Germline loops: CDR1 SGDLS, CDR2 YYNGEE. V shed 0 bases and J shed 5 bases, with 14 bases lying between them. This chain's CDR3 is CASSVDPGADYGYTF. The CDR3 coding sequence is TGTGCCAGCAGCGTAGACCCAGGGGCAGATTATGGCTACACCTTC.

This clonotype has more than one count but fewer than ten. The rearrangement uses TRBV5-1 and TRBJ2-1; tentative D call: TRBD2 (5 bases). This CDR3 has 17 amino acids. V was clipped by 4 bases and J by 0 bases, with 17 bases between them. Germline CDR1 SGHRS, CDR2 YFSETQ. CDR3 in amino acids: CASSPGLSGSSYNEQFF. The CDR3 DNA follows: TGCGCCAGCAGCCCGGGATTAAGCGGCAGCTCCTACAATGAGCAGTTCTTC.

This clonotype was observed a handful of times. This chain links TRBV5-1 with TRBJ1-1, with a weak D call TRBD1 (6 bases). The germline CDR1 and CDR2 sequences are SGHRS and YFSETQ. CDR3 length: 14 residues. Trimming pared 4 bases from V and 2 bases from J, leaving 12 bases between. CDR3 loop: CASSPDSVNTEAFF. The CDR3 nucleotides read TGCGCCAGCAGCCCGGACAGTGTTAACACTGAAGCTTTCTTT.

A few counts support this clonotype. The J gene is TRBJ1-2, the V gene TRBV7-9; perhaps TRBD1 as D (6 bases). Per germline, CDR1 SEHNR and CDR2 FQNEAQ (reference sequence). Trimming shortened V by 2 bases and J by 6 bases, and 13 bases separated the two germline ends. This CDR3 spans 14 amino acids. In nucleotides, the CDR3 is TGTGCCAGCAGCTTACGGGGGGCACCCGATGGCTACACCTTC. Translated, it gives CASSLRGAPDGYTF.

This clonotype has a handful of counts. V usage is TRBV12-3 or TRBV12-4 and J usage is TRBJ2-1, with 10 bases fitting TRBD1. This CDR3 has 16 residues. Germline trimming cut 6 bases from V and 8 bases from J; bases unmatched to any gene: 13. The CDR3 here is CASSRRRGQGIDEQFF. CDR3 nucleotides: TGTGCCAGCAGCCGTCGCCGGGGACAGGGGATCGATGAGCAGTTCTTC.

V usage is TRBV6-2 or TRBV6-3 and J usage is TRBJ2-7; D remains unclear. Trimming shortened V by 2 bases and J by 7 bases, and 6 bases separated the two germline ends. The CDR3 runs to 11 residues. Per the germline V gene, CDR1 is MNHEY and CDR2 is SVGEGT. The CDR3 bases are TGTGCCAGCAGTTACGGCGGTGAGCAGTACTTC. Its protein product is CASSYGGEQYF.

This clonotype was seen a handful of times. The rearrangement links TRBV12-3 or TRBV12-4 to TRBJ1-5, with D possibly TRBD1 on 5 matching bases. The CDR3 is 17 residues long. V was trimmed by 6 bases and J by 0 bases, leaving 18 bases between them. The CDR3 DNA reads as TGTGCCAGCAGATCAACAGGAGTCCCACTTAGCAATCAGCCCCAGCATTTT. This translates into CASRSTGVPLSNQPQHF.

V and J are TRBV4-1 and TRBJ2-7, with D hard to call. The CDR3 is 13 residues long. V lost 1 base and J 6 bases, leaving 10 bases between the germline ends. Per the germline V gene, CDR1 is MGHRA and CDR2 is YSYEKL. This CDR3 reads CASSQALSREQYF. The CDR3, as DNA: TGCGCCAGCAGCCAAGCACTCTCCCGCGAGCAGTACTTC.

This clonotype was recorded a few times. The CDR3 loop reads CASSLSPNRGNSPLHF. The CDR3 coding sequence is TGTGCCAGCAGTTTATCCCCCAACCGTGGCAATTCACCCCTCCACTTT. The rearrangement uses TRBV27 and TRBJ1-6; unclear D gene. This CDR3 contains 16 residues. CDR1 and CDR2 from the germline V gene are MNHEY and SMNVEV (reference sequence). V lost 0 bases, J lost 7 bases, and 13 bases lay in between.

The J gene is TRBJ1-2, the V gene TRBV5-1; D unclear. The CDR3 sequence is 15 residues long. Between the trimmed V and J ends, which lost 4 bases and 2 bases, there was a span of 15 bases. The germline V gene has CDR1 SGHRS and CDR2 YFSETQ. The CDR3 sequence: CASSLEAPINYGYTF. In nucleotides, the CDR3 is TGCGCCAGCAGCCTAGAGGCACCGATCAACTATGGCTACACCTTC.

This chain uses TRBV25-1 with TRBJ1-1; D is uncertain. Germline lookup yields CDR1 MGHDK and CDR2 SYGVNS. CDR3 length: 13 residues. V gave up 3 bases and J gave up 9 bases, with 14 bases separating them. The CDR3 here is CASSEAADLKAFF. CDR3 coding DNA: TGTGCCAGCAGTGAGGCGGCAGATTTAAAAGCTTTCTTT.

In this sample, this clonotype turned up a few times. This chain links TRBV5-1 with TRBJ2-3; D gene unclear. V lost 1 base to trimming and J lost 1 base, with 10 bases between them. Germline loops: CDR1 SGHRS, CDR2 YFSETQ. The CDR3 is 15 residues long. CDR3: CASSLPPPRTDTQYF. Here the CDR3 DNA reads TGCGCCAGCAGCTTGCCCCCCCCTCGCACAGATACGCAGTATTTT.

The V call is TRBV29-1, the J call TRBJ2-2; no clear D gene. Germline V lookup: CDR1 SQVTM, CDR2 ANQGSEA. The CDR3 has 11 residues. V was pared by 4 bases and J by 6 bases, with 6 bases between. CDR3 protein: CSVVSAGELFF. As DNA, the CDR3 is TGCAGCGTTGTTTCGGCCGGGGAGCTGTTTTTT.

The V and J genes are TRBV5-1 and TRBJ1-5, with D perhaps TRBD1 (5 bases). V dropped 0 bases and J dropped 0 bases, with 7 bases sitting between them. This CDR3 is 15 amino acids long. The germline V gene encodes CDR1 SGHRS and CDR2 YFSETQ. This CDR3 is CASSLAGLSNQPQHF. The CDR3 region has the DNA TGCGCCAGCAGCTTGGCAGGGCTTAGCAATCAGCCCCAGCATTTT.

The V gene is TRBV5-4, the J gene TRBJ2-1; 8 bases line up with TRBD2. V shed 0 bases, J shed 4 bases, and the junction held 6 bases outside the gene matches. CDR1 and CDR2 (germline): SGHNT, YYREEE (reference sequence). The CDR3 covers 16 residues. Here the CDR3 DNA reads TGTGCCAGCAGCTTGGTGGTACTAGCGGCGTACAATGAGCAGTTCTTC. The encoded protein is CASSLVVLAAYNEQFF.

V gene TRBV7-2 combines with J gene TRBJ2-1; D is possibly TRBD2 (5 bases). Trimming left V 2 bases short and J 7 bases short, with 18 bases between. The CDR3 contains 16 residues. Germline loops: CDR1 SGHTA, CDR2 FQGNSA. This chain's CDR3 is CASSLSDGLIRNEQFF. The CDR3, as DNA: TGTGCCAGCAGCTTAAGCGACGGACTGATTCGAAATGAGCAGTTCTTC.

V and J are TRBV20-1 and TRBJ1-6; the match to TRBD1 covers 7 bases. With 1 base clipped from V and 7 bases from J, the junction kept 4 bases outside the gene matches. CDR1 is DFQATT, CDR2 SNEGSKA, per germline (reference sequence). The CDR3 contains 14 residues. The CDR3 DNA reads as TGCAGTGCTAGAGTGGGACAGCTGAATTCACCCCTCCACTTT. It translates to CSARVGQLNSPLHF.

The J gene is TRBJ1-1, the V gene TRBV4-1; no definite D call. V gave up 3 bases and J gave up 3 bases, with 20 bases separating them. The CDR3 contains 17 residues. CDR1 MGHRA and CDR2 YSYEKL come from the germline V gene. Written as DNA, the CDR3 is TGCGCCAGCAGCCACACTCTTTTTCGGGAGGTGGACACTGAAGCTTTCTTT. Residues: CASSHTLFREVDTEAFF.